These 11 T cell receptor beta chains were sequenced from one sample in a study of blood T cell repertoires in COVID-19. This table comes from immunoSEQ multiplex PCR, and its TCRdb copy is limited to in-frame clones, with some not included. The sample has 100,000 to 150,000 clones, about 92% seen once. Source material: peripheral blood. These TCRs come from a man between 60 and 70 years old with COVID-19, enrolled during active disease.

This clone was picked up one time. The chain joins TRBV12-3 or TRBV12-4 to TRBJ1-2; TRBD1 is a possible D gene (6 bases). The CDR3 loop spans 12 amino acids. Between the trimmed V and J ends, which lost 8 bases and 0 bases, there was a span of 7 bases. Written as DNA, the CDR3 is TGTGCCAGCGGGGACACTAACTATGGCTACACCTTC. Residues: CASGDTNYGYTF.

This chain joins TRBV5-5 and TRBJ1-5, with D tentatively TRBD1 (6 bases). This CDR3 contains 15 residues. V gave up 0 bases and J gave up 3 bases, with 10 bases separating them. Germline values: CDR1 SGHKS, CDR2 YYEKEE (reference sequence). As DNA, the CDR3 is TGTGCCAGCAGCTTGGGGGGGCAGTACAATCAGCCCCAGCATTTT. Its protein product is CASSLGGQYNQPQHF.

The chain joins TRBV19 to TRBJ1-2; 7 bases are shared with TRBD1. Germline loops: CDR1 LNHDA, CDR2 SQIVND (reference sequence). V was pared by 4 bases and J by 4 bases, with 6 bases of the junction left unmatched. The CDR3 is made up of 14 amino acids. DNA of the CDR3: TGTGCCAGTAGTACCCGGGACAGATTCTATGGCTACACCTTC. Protein sequence: CASSTRDRFYGYTF.

This clone appeared a single time. The chain is built from TRBV19 and TRBJ2-2; D ambiguous. The CDR3 sequence is 13 residues long. In germline, CDR1 is LNHDA, CDR2 SQIVND (reference sequence). The V end lost 3 bases, the J end lost 6 bases, and 8 bases lay between the germline ends. The CDR3 region has the DNA TGTGCCAGTAGTATTATGCGGTCCGGGGAGCTGTTTTTT. Its protein is CASSIMRSGELFF.

The chain has TRBV14 and TRBJ1-2; 7 bases are shared with TRBD1. Germline V gives CDR1 SGHDN, CDR2 FVKESK. CDR3 size: 16 residues. The V segment lost 2 bases and the J segment 0 bases; nucleotides outside the gene matches: 6. The DNA for the CDR3 is TGTGCCAGCAGCCAAAACGCCGGGACAGCTAACTATGGCTACACCTTC. Amino acid sequence: CASSQNAGTANYGYTF.

V and J are TRBV19 and TRBJ1-4; the D gene is possibly TRBD1 (5 bases). Germline V gives CDR1 LNHDA, CDR2 SQIVND (reference sequence). The CDR3 sequence is 15 residues long. V was shortened by 6 bases and J by 5 bases, with 16 bases between the two germline ends. The CDR3 region has the DNA TGTGCCAGTAGCCTTCTCGACAGTCCCAATGAAAAACTGTTTTTT. Translated: CASSLLDSPNEKLFF.

J is TRBJ2-7 and V is TRBV9; maybe TRBD2 (5 bases). Germline V gives CDR1 SGDLS, CDR2 YYNGEE. Trimming left V 4 bases short and J 6 bases short, with 14 bases between. This CDR3 is 13 amino acids long. CDR3 nucleotide sequence: TGTGCCAGCAGCTTTCGGACTGATGGCGAGCAGTACTTC. Translation: CASSFRTDGEQYF.

The chain combines TRBV5-5 with TRBJ2-7, with D perhaps matching TRBD2 (5 bases). Germline V gene sequence: CDR1 SGHKS, CDR2 YYEKEE (reference sequence). This CDR3 spans 13 amino acids. Trimming stripped 5 bases from V and 3 bases from J, with 12 bases between. CDR3 sequence: CASRTGTIYEQYF. The CDR3 DNA sequence: TGTGCCAGCAGGACGGGAACCATCTACGAGCAGTACTTC.

This clone was recorded once. The chain carries TRBV25-1 and TRBJ2-5; maybe TRBD1 (5 bases). Germline CDR1 reads MGHDK; CDR2 reads SYGVNS. The CDR3 extends over 14 amino acids. Trimming cost V 3 bases and J 4 bases, with 12 bases left between them. Written as DNA, the CDR3 is TGTGCCAGCAGTGACCCCGGACAAGGAGAGACCCAGTACTTC. It is translated as CASSDPGQGETQYF.

The J gene is TRBJ1-1, the V gene TRBV30, with a weak D call TRBD1 (6 bases). Germline V gives CDR1 GTSNPN, CDR2 SVGIG (reference sequence). The V end was cut by 0 bases, the J end by 4 bases, with 15 bases between. The CDR3 is made up of 15 amino acids. CDR3 DNA sequence: TGTGCCTGGAGTGTAACGGGTCGAGGGGGCACTGAAGCTTTCTTT. It translates to CAWSVTGRGGTEAFF.

The rearrangement links TRBV6-1 to TRBJ2-5; 7 bases map to TRBD1. From germline, CDR1 is MNHNS and CDR2 SASEGT. CDR3 length: 15 amino acids. The V segment lost 3 bases and the J segment 5 bases; nucleotides outside the gene matches: 9. The CDR3 bases are TGTGCCAGCAGTGACCAAGAAGGGGGCGCGGAGACCCAGTACTTC. Amino acids: CASSDQEGGAETQYF.